The present entry profiles one T cell receptor (beta chain) with its context. Its antigen is not known. The CDR3 spans 14 residues. The V gene end was trimmed by 0 bases and the J gene end by 5 bases; junction bases not matched to a gene: 2. CDR1 is SGDLS, CDR2 YYNGEE, per germline. Every isolated RNA sample was fully reverse transcribed, so sequencing captured expressed TCRB transcripts. The data were produced by immunoSEQ multiplex PCR, yet TCRdb's version contains in-frame clones alone and is incomplete. The sample lists roughly 450,000 clones, around 14% occurring once. This record comes from a study of beta chain features in type 1 diabetes. General study results and limits: In the patient group, naive, central memory and Treg TCRB repertoires seemed more alike than in the healthy donor group. Type 1 diabetes patients had moderately but significantly shorter TCRB CDR3s in all four CD4+ subsets.

Sequenced sample: naive CD4+ T cells from blood. The sequence was obtained from a man in his thirties or forties in good health. J is TRBJ2-4 and V is TRBV9, with TRBD1 matching 7 bases. The CDR3 is CASSVGGGENIQYF. CDR3 DNA sequence: TGTGCCAGCAGCGTAGGAGGGGGCGAAAACATTCAGTACTTC.